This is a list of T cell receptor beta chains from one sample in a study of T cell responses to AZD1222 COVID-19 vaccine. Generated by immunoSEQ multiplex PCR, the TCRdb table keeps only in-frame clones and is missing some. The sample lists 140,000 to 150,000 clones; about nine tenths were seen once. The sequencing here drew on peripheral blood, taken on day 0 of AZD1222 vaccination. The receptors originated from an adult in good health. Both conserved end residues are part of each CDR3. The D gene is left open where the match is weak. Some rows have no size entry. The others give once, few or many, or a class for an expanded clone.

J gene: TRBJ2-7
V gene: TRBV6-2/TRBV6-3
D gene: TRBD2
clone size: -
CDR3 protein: CASSFGTSREQYF
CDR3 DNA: TGTGCCAGCAGTTTTGGGACTAGCCGCGAGCAGTACTTC

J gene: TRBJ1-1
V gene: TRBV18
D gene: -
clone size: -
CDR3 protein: CASSPLADRANTEAFF
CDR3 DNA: TGTGCCAGCTCACCACTCGCCGACAGAGCAAACACTGAAGCTTTCTTT

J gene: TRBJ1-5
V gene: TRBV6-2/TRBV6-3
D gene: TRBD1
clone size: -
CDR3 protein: CASSYVGQGGQPQHF
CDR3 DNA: TGTGCCAGCAGTTACGTTGGACAGGGAGGTCAGCCCCAGCATTTT

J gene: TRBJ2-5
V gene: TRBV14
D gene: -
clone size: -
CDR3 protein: CASSQRDWYGETQYF
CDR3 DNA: TGTGCCAGCAGCCAACGGGACTGGTATGGGGAGACCCAGTACTTC

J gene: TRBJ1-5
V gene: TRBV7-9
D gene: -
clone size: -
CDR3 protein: CASSSDGSSQPQHF
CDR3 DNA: TGTGCCAGCAGCTCGGACGGTAGCTCTCAGCCCCAGCATTTT

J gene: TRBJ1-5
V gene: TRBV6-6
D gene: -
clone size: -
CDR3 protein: CASTSSDSNQPQHF
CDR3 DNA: TGTGCCAGCACCTCGAGTGATAGCAATCAGCCCCAGCATTTT

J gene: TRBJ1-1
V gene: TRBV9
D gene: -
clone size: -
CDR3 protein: CASSVAGLNTEAFF
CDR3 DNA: TGTGCCAGCAGCGTAGCAGGGCTGAACACTGAAGCTTTCTTT

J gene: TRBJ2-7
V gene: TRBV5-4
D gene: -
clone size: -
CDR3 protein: CASSERFGGSTEQYF
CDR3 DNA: TGTGCCAGCAGCGAGAGGTTTGGTGGGAGCACCGAGCAGTACTTC

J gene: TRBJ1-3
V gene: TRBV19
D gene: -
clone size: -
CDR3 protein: CASSAQGDGNTIYF
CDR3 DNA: TGTGCCAGTAGTGCACAGGGAGACGGAAACACCATATATTTT

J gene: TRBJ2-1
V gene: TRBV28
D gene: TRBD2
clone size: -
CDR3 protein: CASSRGLAGGTIQFF
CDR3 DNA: TGTGCCAGCAGCCGCGGACTAGCGGGAGGAACTATCCAGTTCTTC

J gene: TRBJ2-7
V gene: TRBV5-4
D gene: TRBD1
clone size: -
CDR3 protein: CASSPKGGTESYEQYF
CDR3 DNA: TGTGCCAGCAGCCCGAAGGGTGGGACAGAGTCCTACGAGCAGTACTTC

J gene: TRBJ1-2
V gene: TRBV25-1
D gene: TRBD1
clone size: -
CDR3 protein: CASSVTGQGGYTF
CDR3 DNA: TGTGCCAGCAGTGTCACGGGACAGGGTGGCTACACCTTC

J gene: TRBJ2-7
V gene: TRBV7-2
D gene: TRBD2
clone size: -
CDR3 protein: CASSFFYGGGRTYEQYF
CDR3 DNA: TGTGCCAGCAGCTTTTTCTATGGGGGCGGGAGGACCTACGAGCAGTACTTC

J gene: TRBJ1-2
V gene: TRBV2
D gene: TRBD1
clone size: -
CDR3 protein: CASSGDSNYGYTF
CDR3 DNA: TGTGCCAGCAGTGGGGACAGCAACTATGGCTACACCTTC

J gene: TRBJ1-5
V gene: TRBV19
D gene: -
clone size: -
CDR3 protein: CATRTVGSNQPQHF
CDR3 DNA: TGTGCCACCCGGACCGTAGGCAGCAATCAGCCCCAGCATTTT

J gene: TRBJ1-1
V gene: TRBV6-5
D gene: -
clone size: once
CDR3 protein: CASSYSGEAFF
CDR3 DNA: TGTGCCAGCAGTTATTCGGGTGAAGCTTTCTTT

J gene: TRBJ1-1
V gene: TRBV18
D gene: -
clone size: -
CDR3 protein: CASSLRGGNTEAFF
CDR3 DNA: TGTGCCAGCTCACTGCGGGGTGGGAACACTGAAGCTTTCTTT

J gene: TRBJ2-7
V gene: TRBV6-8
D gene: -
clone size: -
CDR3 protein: CASSYEARGGNEQYF
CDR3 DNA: TGTGCCAGCAGTTACGAGGCCAGAGGTGGGAACGAGCAGTACTTC

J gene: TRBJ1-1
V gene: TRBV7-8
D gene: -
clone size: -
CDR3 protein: CASSSMWGTNTEAFF
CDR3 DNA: TGTGCCAGCAGCTCGATGTGGGGCACGAATACTGAAGCTTTCTTT

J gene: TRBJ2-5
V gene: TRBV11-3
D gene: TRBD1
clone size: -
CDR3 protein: CASSLGTGMLKTQYF
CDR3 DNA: TGTGCCAGCAGCTTAGGGACAGGGATGTTGAAGACCCAGTACTTC

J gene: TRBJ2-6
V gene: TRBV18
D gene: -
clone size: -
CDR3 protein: CASSPRSSSLRAGANVLTF
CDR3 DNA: TGTGCCAGCTCACCACGTTCGAGTAGCTTGAGGGCTGGGGCCAACGTCCTGACTTTC

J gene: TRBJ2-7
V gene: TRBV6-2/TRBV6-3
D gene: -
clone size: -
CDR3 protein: CASSYRGARPYEQYF
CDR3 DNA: TGTGCCAGCAGTTACCGGGGGGCCCGACCCTACGAGCAGTACTTC

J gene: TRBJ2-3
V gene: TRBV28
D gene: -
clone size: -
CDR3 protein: CASSLKPRTDTQYF
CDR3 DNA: TGTGCCAGCAGTTTAAAACCACGCACAGATACGCAGTATTTT

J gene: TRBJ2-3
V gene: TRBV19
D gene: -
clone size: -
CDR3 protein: CASSILEKYPNTQYF
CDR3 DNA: TGTGCCAGTAGTATACTAGAAAAATACCCAAATACGCAGTATTTT

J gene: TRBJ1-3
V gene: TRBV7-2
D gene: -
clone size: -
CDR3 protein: CASSAPGIRGNTIYF
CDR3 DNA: TGTGCCAGCAGCGCCCCGGGGATTAGAGGAAACACCATATATTTT

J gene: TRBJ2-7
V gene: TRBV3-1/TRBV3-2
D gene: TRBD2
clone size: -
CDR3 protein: CASKLGAGGYEQYF
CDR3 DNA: TGTGCCAGCAAACTAGGAGCGGGGGGCTACGAGCAGTACTTC

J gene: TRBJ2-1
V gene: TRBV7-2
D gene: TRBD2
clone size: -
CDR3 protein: CASSFSGASGSHEQFF
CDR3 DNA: TGTGCCAGCAGCTTCTCTGGGGCTAGCGGGAGTCATGAGCAGTTCTTC

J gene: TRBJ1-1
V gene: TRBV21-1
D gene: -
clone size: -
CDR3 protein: CASSKLMVQSAFF
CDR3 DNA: TGTGCCAGCAGCAAATTGATGGTACAGAGCGCTTTCTTT

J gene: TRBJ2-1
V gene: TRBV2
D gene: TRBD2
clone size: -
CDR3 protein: CASIKAGTSGRAEFF
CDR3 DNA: TGTGCCAGCATTAAAGCCGGGACTAGCGGGAGGGCGGAGTTCTTC

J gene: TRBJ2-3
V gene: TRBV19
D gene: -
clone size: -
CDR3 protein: CASSDGYTDTQYF
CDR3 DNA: TGTGCCAGTAGTGACGGATACACAGATACGCAGTATTTT

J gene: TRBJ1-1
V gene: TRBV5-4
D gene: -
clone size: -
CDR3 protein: CASSLTGNTEAFF
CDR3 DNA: TGTGCCAGCAGCCTGACAGGGAACACTGAAGCTTTCTTT

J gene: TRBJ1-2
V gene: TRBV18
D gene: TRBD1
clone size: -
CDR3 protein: CASSLTSPGQKNGYTF
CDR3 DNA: TGTGCCAGCTCACTCACTTCCCCGGGACAGAAAAATGGCTACACCTTC

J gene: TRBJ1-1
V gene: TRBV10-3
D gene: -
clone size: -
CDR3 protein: CAISDRDNTEAFF
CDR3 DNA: TGTGCCATCAGTGATAGGGACAACACTGAAGCTTTCTTT

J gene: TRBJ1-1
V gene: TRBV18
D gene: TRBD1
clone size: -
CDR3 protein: CASSRQQGASDTEAFF
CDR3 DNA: TGTGCCAGCTCACGGCAACAGGGGGCGTCGGACACTGAAGCTTTCTTT

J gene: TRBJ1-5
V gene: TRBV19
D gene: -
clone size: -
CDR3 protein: CASSIMVWMGQPQHF
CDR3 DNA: TGTGCCAGTAGTATTATGGTTTGGATGGGTCAGCCCCAGCATTTT

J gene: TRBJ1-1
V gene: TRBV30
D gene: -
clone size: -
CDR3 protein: CAWRAPTGMNTEAFF
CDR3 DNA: TGTGCCTGGAGGGCGCCCACCGGAATGAACACTGAAGCTTTCTTT

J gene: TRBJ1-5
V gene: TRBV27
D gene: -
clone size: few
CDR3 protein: CATRRRDSNQPQHF
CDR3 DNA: TGTGCCACCCGCCGCCGAGATAGCAATCAGCCCCAGCATTTT

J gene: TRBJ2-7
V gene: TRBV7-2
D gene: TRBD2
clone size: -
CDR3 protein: CASSIGLVASYEQYF
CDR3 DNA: TGTGCCAGCAGCATCGGACTAGTAGCCTCCTACGAGCAGTACTTC

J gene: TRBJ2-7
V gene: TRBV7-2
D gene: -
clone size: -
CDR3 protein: CASSFRLGGYEQYF
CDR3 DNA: TGTGCCAGCAGCTTTCGACTCGGGGGTTACGAGCAGTACTTC

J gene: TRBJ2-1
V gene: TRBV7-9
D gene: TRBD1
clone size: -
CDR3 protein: CASSPGTGENNEQFF
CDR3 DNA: TGTGCCAGCAGCCCCGGGACAGGGGAAAACAATGAGCAGTTCTTC

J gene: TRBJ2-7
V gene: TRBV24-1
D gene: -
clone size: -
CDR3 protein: CATSDFNGLTVYF
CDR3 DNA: TGTGCCACCAGTGATTTCAACGGACTGACTGTGTACTTC

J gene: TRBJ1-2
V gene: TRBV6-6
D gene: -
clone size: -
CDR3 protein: CASSPEPPGRGHGYTF
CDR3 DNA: TGTGCCAGCAGTCCCGAACCCCCAGGGCGAGGGCACGGCTACACCTTC

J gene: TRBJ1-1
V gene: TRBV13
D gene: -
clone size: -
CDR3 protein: CASRGYGLNTEAFF
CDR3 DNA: TGTGCCAGCAGGGGGTACGGCTTGAACACTGAAGCTTTCTTT

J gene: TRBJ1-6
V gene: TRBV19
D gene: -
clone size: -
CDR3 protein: CASSITGRNSPLHF
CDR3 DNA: TGTGCCAGTAGTATCACAGGGAGAAATTCACCCCTCCACTTT

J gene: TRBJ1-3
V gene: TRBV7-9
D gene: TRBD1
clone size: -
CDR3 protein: CASSFWTGGTNGNTIYF
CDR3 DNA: TGTGCCAGCAGCTTTTGGACAGGGGGGACGAATGGAAACACCATATATTTT

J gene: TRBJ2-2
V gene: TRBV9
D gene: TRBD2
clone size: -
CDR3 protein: CASSATTSGSNTGELFF
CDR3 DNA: TGTGCCAGCAGCGCTACCACTAGCGGATCGAACACCGGGGAGCTGTTTTTT

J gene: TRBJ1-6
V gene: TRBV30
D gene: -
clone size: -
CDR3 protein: CAWSVGRGRDSPLHF
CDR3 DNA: TGTGCCTGGAGTGTCGGCAGGGGAAGGGACTCACCCCTCCACTTT

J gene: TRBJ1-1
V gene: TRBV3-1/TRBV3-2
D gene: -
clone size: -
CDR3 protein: CASSQGSTEAFF
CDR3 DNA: TGTGCCAGCAGCCAGGGTAGCACTGAAGCTTTCTTT

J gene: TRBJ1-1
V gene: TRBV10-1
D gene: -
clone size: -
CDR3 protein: CASSANKFGLNTEAFF
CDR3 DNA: TGCGCCAGCAGCGCAAACAAGTTCGGCCTGAACACTGAAGCTTTCTTT

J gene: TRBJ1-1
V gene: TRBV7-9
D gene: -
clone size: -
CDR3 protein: CASSQTDSEAFF
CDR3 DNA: TGTGCCAGCAGCCAGACGGATTCGGAAGCTTTCTTT

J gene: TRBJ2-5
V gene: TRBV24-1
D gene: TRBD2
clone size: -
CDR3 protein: CATSDFGGGKETQYF
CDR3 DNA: TGTGCCACCAGTGATTTTGGGGGGGGGAAGGAGACCCAGTACTTC

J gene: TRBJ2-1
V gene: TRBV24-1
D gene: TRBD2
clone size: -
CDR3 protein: CATSDPRTSGGEQFF
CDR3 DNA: TGTGCCACCAGTGACCCCCGGACTAGCGGGGGTGAGCAGTTCTTC

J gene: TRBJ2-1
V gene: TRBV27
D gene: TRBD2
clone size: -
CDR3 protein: CASSLSISRGGLADYNEQFF
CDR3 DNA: TGTGCCAGCAGTTTATCGATCAGTAGGGGGGGACTAGCGGACTACAATGAGCAGTTCTTC